The T cell receptor beta chain described here comes from a study of T cells in Graves' hyperthyroidism and ophthalmopathy. Study conclusions and caveats: A model of 13 V-J features distinguished ophthalmopathy from stable hyperthyroidism.

If no ophthalmopathy progression occurred within 18 months, Graves' hyperthyroidism was stable. On the basis of clinical symptoms, serum thyroxine and TRAb, thyroid ultrasound and orbital computed tomography, diagnoses were made. This clonotype was picked up many times. What it binds is unknown. V was shortened by 1 base and J by 8 bases, with 7 bases between the two germline ends. CDR1 and CDR2 (germline): KGHDR, SFDVKD. This CDR3 has 13 residues. Amplification yielded TCR beta CDR3 regions, with RNA transcripts as the source. Initially, a first-round RT-PCR of the TCR CDR3 employed the HTBI primer set. TCRdb reanalysed the multiplex PCR reads using MiXCR and keeps one entry per CDR3 protein. The sample has roughly 720,000 distinct CDR3 sequences, 17% seen once; the top ten hold roughly 15%.

J is TRBJ2-2 and V is TRBV24-1, with unresolved D. The receptor was derived from a man aged 50 or older with Graves' hyperthyroidism. The specimen sequenced was blood. The CDR3: CATSDLPTGELFF. The CDR3 DNA follows: TGTGCCACCAGTGATTTACCTACAGGGGAGCTGTTTTTT.